A selection of T cell receptor beta chains follows, all from one sample in a study of radiotherapy plus CTLA-4 blockade in lung cancer. Here immunoSEQ multiplex PCR was the method, and the copy in TCRdb shows in-frame clones only, minus some. Of around 82,000 clones listed, around 86% are singletons. This material consisted of peripheral blood, taken from a patient treated with radiotherapy plus ipilimumab. These receptors were obtained from a human donor with non-small cell lung cancer that progressed on radiotherapy plus ipilimumab. Each CDR3 is given with its conserved first and last residue. The order of the fields is V gene, J gene, CDR3 length, CDR3 protein.

TRBV6-1	TRBJ2-7	14	CASSEGPTGYEQYF
TRBV7-9	TRBJ1-1	15	CASSLVVTDNTEAFF
TRBV7-9	TRBJ2-7	14	CASSFGGAPYEQYF
TRBV6-5	TRBJ2-4	14	CASSRSGSKNIQYF
TRBV28	TRBJ1-4	16	CASSLKGRATNEKLFF
TRBV10-3	TRBJ2-7	12	CAIAGSSYEQYF
TRBV18	TRBJ2-1	15	CASSQGQGAYNEQFF
TRBV18	TRBJ2-7	17	CASSGTSGGTSSYEQYF
TRBV9	TRBJ2-3	15	CASSVVSGGGDTQYF
TRBV30	TRBJ1-2	12	CASPGQPYGYTF
TRBV2	TRBJ2-5	15	CASENRLAGQETQYF
TRBV14	TRBJ1-3	14	CASSKQRSGNTIYF
TRBV6-1	TRBJ2-5	13	CASIMRRQETQYF
TRBV6-5	TRBJ1-6	13	CASSYRGYSPLHF
TRBV11-2	TRBJ1-1	15	CASSFGQGGGPEAFF
TRBV10-3	TRBJ1-5	15	CAISERQGGNQPQHF
TRBV6-5	TRBJ1-2	11	CASQGGFGYTF
TRBV27	TRBJ1-6	15	CASREGQGRNSPLHF
TRBV30	TRBJ1-2	13	CAWSRQDAYGYTF
TRBV27	TRBJ1-2	15	CASRKWGANGEGYTF